These 20 T cell receptor beta chains were sequenced from one sample in a study of cytomegalovirus exposure and HLA in healthy donors. The PCR employed 60 Vbeta primers together with 13 Jbeta primers. TCRdb's table, derived via immunoSEQ multiplex PCR, lists solely in-frame clones and lacks some. The table has hundreds of thousands of clones, around two thirds seen once; the top ten hold about 2.1%. The sample consisted of PBMCs. The receptors originated from a female donor in good health and CMV-seronegative.

V gene TRBV28 combines with J gene TRBJ1-2; TRBD1 is a possible D gene (5 bases). V was pared by 4 bases and J by 0 bases, with 9 bases between. CDR3 length equals 14 residues. Looked up from germline, CDR1 is MDHEN and CDR2 is SYDVKM. CDR3 sequence reads: CASSSGLANYGYTF. CDR3 in DNA: TGTGCCAGCAGTTCGGGACTGGCTAACTATGGCTACACCTTC.

The chain employs TRBV4-1 and TRBJ1-1; D is possibly TRBD1 (6 bases). V was clipped by 2 bases and J by 3 bases, with 19 bases between them. Germline V gives CDR1 MGHRA, CDR2 YSYEKL. This CDR3 has 17 residues. The CDR3 loop reads CASSQRGAGGFDTEAFF. CDR3 DNA sequence: TGCGCCAGCAGCCAACGGGGGGCCGGTGGGTTTGACACTGAAGCTTTCTTT.

This clone has only a few counts. The V call is TRBV19, the J call TRBJ2-3; 12 bases agree with TRBD2. CDR3 size: 15 residues. CDR1 and CDR2 (germline): LNHDA, SQIVND (reference sequence). V shed 3 bases and J 4 bases; nucleotides not matched to a gene: 2. The chain's CDR3 is CASSISSGRADTQYF. DNA of the CDR3: TGTGCCAGTAGTATTTCTAGCGGGAGGGCAGATACGCAGTATTTT.

This chain uses TRBV7-9 with TRBJ2-5; 7 bases map to TRBD1. CDR1 is SEHNR, CDR2 FQNEAQ, per germline (reference sequence). After removal of 6 bases from V and 1 base from J, the junction contained 8 bases not matched to a gene. This CDR3 is 15 amino acids long. CDR3 sequence: CASRQDRAPQETQYF. In nucleotides, the CDR3 is TGTGCCAGCAGGCAAGACAGGGCCCCCCAAGAGACCCAGTACTTC.

CDR3 sequence reads: CASSGRDTQYF. The CDR3 DNA reads TGTGCCAGCAGCGGCAGAGATACGCAGTATTTT. The chain joins TRBV7-2 to TRBJ2-3; D remains unclear. CDR1 is SGHTA and CDR2 is FQGNSA in the germline V gene. CDR3 length equals 11 residues. Trimming took 5 bases from V and 5 from J, leaving 5 bases between them.

The V and J genes are TRBV29-1 and TRBJ1-1; D gene unclear. This CDR3 comprises 12 residues. The ends were cut back, 4 bases at V and 0 bases at J, with 6 bases in the middle. In germline, CDR1 is SQVTM, CDR2 ANQGSEA. Here the CDR3 DNA reads TGCAGCGTTGCTCCTCTGAACACTGAAGCTTTCTTT. Protein sequence: CSVAPLNTEAFF.

The count of this clone is one. This chain links TRBV11-2 with TRBJ2-2; 7 positions agree with TRBD2. V gave up 5 bases and J gave up 2 bases; unmatched junction bases: 11. Germline V gives CDR1 SGHAT, CDR2 FQNNGV. The length of the CDR3 is 17 residues. The CDR3 bases are TGTGCCAGCAGCCAGAGAGCGGGGCAGGGAAACACCGGGGAGCTGTTTTTT. This encodes CASSQRAGQGNTGELFF.

This clone was observed once. The chain couples TRBV18 to TRBJ2-1; 7 nucleotides agree with TRBD2. The V gene end was trimmed by 3 bases and the J gene end by 9 bases; junction bases not matched to a gene: 8. Germline V lookup: CDR1 KGHSH, CDR2 LQKENI. There are 14 residues in the CDR3. The CDR3 coding sequence is TGTGCCAGCTCACCGATTCTAGGCGGGAGTGAGCAGTTCTTC. This sequence encodes CASSPILGGSEQFF.

The table lists this clone with a count of one. The J gene is TRBJ2-7, the V gene TRBV7-9; D ambiguous. Trimming removed 5 bases from V and 3 bases from J, with 20 bases in between. Per germline, CDR1 SEHNR and CDR2 FQNEAQ (reference sequence). CDR3 length equals 16 residues. The CDR3 nucleotides are TGTGCCAGCAGCCCCCCATCGTTTGGAGCTAGCTACGAGCAGTACTTC. This translates into CASSPPSFGASYEQYF.

This clone was detected once. The chain employs TRBV19 and TRBJ1-2; D gene ambiguous. The CDR3 has 11 amino acids. Looked up from germline, CDR1 is LNHDA and CDR2 is SQIVND (reference sequence). The V end was cut by 6 bases, the J end by 5 bases, with 7 bases between. The CDR3 reads CASRRSYGYTF. CDR3 coding DNA: TGTGCCAGTAGGCGCTCATATGGCTACACCTTC.

The sample holds a few counts of this clone. The V call is TRBV29-1, the J call TRBJ1-6; D perhaps matches TRBD1 (5 bases). The germline CDR1 and CDR2 sequences are SQVTM and ANQGSEA. V lost 7 bases, J lost 7 bases, and 14 bases lay in between. The CDR3 has 13 residues. The CDR3 protein is CSARGGTNSPLHF. As DNA, the CDR3 is TGCAGCGCCCGGGGGGGGACGAATTCACCCCTCCACTTT. Supplemented by reference TRBV29-1 and TRBJ1-6, the full variable domain reads SAVISQKPSRDICQRGTSLTIQCQVDSQVTMMFWYRQQPGQSLTLIATANQGSEATYESGFVIDKFPISRPNLTFSTLTVSNMSPEDSSIYLCSARGGTNSPLHFGNGTRLTVT.

J is TRBJ2-1 and V is TRBV29-1; 12 nucleotides agree with TRBD2. Germline CDR1 reads SQVTM; CDR2 reads ANQGSEA. V shed 3 bases and J 8 bases; nucleotides not matched to a gene: 11. CDR3 length: 16 amino acids. The CDR3 nucleotides read TGCAGCGTTGACAAGGGACTAGCGGGTAGGGGGGATGAGCAGTTCTTC. Translating gives CSVDKGLAGRGDEQFF.

This clone was counted a few times. The CDR3 reads CASSRSPTGPDEKLFF. The CDR3 DNA sequence: TGTGCCAGCAGCCGGAGCCCGACAGGGCCGGATGAAAAACTGTTTTTT. The rearrangement joins TRBV9 to TRBJ1-4, with 7 bases fitting TRBD1. The CDR3 is made up of 16 amino acids. Germline V gene lookup returns CDR1 SGDLS and CDR2 YYNGEE. With 4 bases clipped from V and 6 bases from J, the junction kept 12 bases outside the gene matches. The full variable domain, with the rest looked up from reference TRBV9 and TRBJ1-4, is DSGVTQTPKHLITATGQRVTLRCSPRSGDLSVYWYQQSLDQGLQFLIQYYNGEERAKGNILERFSAQQFPDLHSELNLSSLELGDSALYFCASSRSPTGPDEKLFFGSGTQLSVL.

The chain has TRBV6-1 and TRBJ2-1; 9 bases are a match to TRBD2. V lost 5 bases to trimming and J lost 1 base; unmatched junction nucleotides: 3. The CDR3 spans 15 residues. CDR1 and CDR2 (germline): MNHNS, SASEGT. CDR3 bases: TGTGCCAGCAGTCATAGCGGGAGTTCCTACAATGAGCAGTTCTTC. Translation: CASSHSGSSYNEQFF.

The chain carries TRBV28 and TRBJ1-3; D might be TRBD1 (6 bases). V lost 1 base, J lost 1 base, and 14 bases lay in between. This CDR3 comprises 17 residues. From germline, CDR1 is MDHEN and CDR2 SYDVKM. As DNA, the CDR3 is TGTGCCAGCAGTTTATCGGGCAGGGGAGATTCTGGAAACACCATATATTTT. Amino acids: CASSLSGRGDSGNTIYF.

The V call is TRBV11-3, the J call TRBJ2-1, with TRBD2 matching 8 bases. Germline CDR1 is SGHNT and CDR2 is YENEEA. The CDR3 has 16 residues. V shed 3 bases, J shed 0 bases, and the junction held 4 bases outside the gene matches. The CDR3 nucleotides read TGTGCCAGCAGCTTTAGCGGGATTAGCTCCTACAATGAGCAGTTCTTC. The encoded protein is CASSFSGISSYNEQFF.

This clone has just a few counts. The chain combines TRBV2 with TRBJ1-1; the match to TRBD1 covers 7 bases. CDR1 and CDR2 (germline): SNHLY, FYNNEI. Germline trimming cut 5 bases from V and 6 bases from J; bases unmatched to any gene: 12. The CDR3 is made up of 15 amino acids. The CDR3: CASSSQGVLIAEAFF. In DNA form, the CDR3 reads TGTGCCAGCAGTTCCCAGGGGGTCTTAATCGCTGAAGCTTTCTTT.

This clone turned up a few times. The chain links TRBV7-9 to TRBJ1-4; 7 nucleotides line up with TRBD1. The CDR3 has 15 amino acids. After removal of 5 bases from V and 5 bases from J, the junction contained 8 bases not matched to a gene. Looked up from germline, CDR1 is SEHNR and CDR2 is FQNEAQ (reference sequence). CDR3 DNA: TGTGCCAGCAGCAGGGGGCAGCAGGTGAATGAAAAACTGTTTTTT. Protein sequence: CASSRGQQVNEKLFF.

The rearrangement links TRBV19 to TRBJ1-1; possibly TRBD1 for D (6 bases). With 10 bases removed from V and 5 bases from J, the gap between germline ends came to 14 bases. Germline V gives CDR1 LNHDA, CDR2 SQIVND (reference sequence). The CDR3 loop spans 12 amino acids. The chain's CDR3 is CATKGDWTEAFF. The CDR3 DNA follows: TGTGCCACCAAGGGGGATTGGACTGAAGCTTTCTTT.

J is TRBJ2-1 and V is TRBV6-6, with 10 bases aligning to TRBD2. Unmatched junction bases numbered 7, after V lost 7 bases and J lost 7 bases. The CDR3 loop spans 14 amino acids. Germline V gene sequence: CDR1 MNHNY, CDR2 SVGAGI (reference sequence). CDR3 amino acids: CASTASGSGNEQFF. CDR3 nucleotides: TGTGCCAGCACCGCTAGCGGGAGTGGTAATGAGCAGTTCTTC.